What follows are 29 T cell receptor beta chains derived from one specimen sequenced in a study of shared clonotypes between healthy human individuals. Using immunoSEQ multiplex PCR, the repertoire was profiled, and TCRdb retains in-frame clones only, with some absent. In the table there are some 1,600,000 clones, 95% to 99% of which are singletons. What was sequenced was naive CD4+ T cells sorted from blood. Subset specified: CD45RA+ positively selected. These receptors all come from a man aged 25 to 40 in good health.

The rearrangement uses TRBV27 and TRBJ2-1, with 11 bases matching TRBD1. Germline V gene data show CDR1 as MNHEY and CDR2 as SMNVEV (reference sequence). The CDR3 loop spans 14 amino acids. V was pared by 11 bases and J by 6 bases, with 9 bases of the junction left unmatched. In nucleotides, the CDR3 is TGTGCCTCGGCGAGGGACAGGGGGACCAATGAGCAGTTCTTC. This encodes CASARDRGTNEQFF.

This sequence joins TRBV21-1 and TRBJ1-3. TRBV21-1 is tagged as a pseudogene. The CDR3 sequence is 16 residues long. The CDR3 DNA sequence: TGTGCCAGCAGCACTCAAAAGGCGGACTCTGGAAACACCATATATTTT. Its translation is CASSTQKADSGNTIYF.

The chain couples TRBV6-1 to TRBJ1-4; D remains unclear. Germline values: CDR1 MNHNS, CDR2 SASEGT. The CDR3 runs 15 residues. The germline V and J ends were trimmed by 8 bases and 4 bases, with 17 bases remaining between them. The DNA of the CDR3 is TGTGCCAGCGTCGCCCGTGGATTAAATAATGAAAAACTGTTTTTT. Translating it yields CASVARGLNNEKLFF.

About this clone itself: Other DNA sequences in this specimen translate into the identical CDR3. V is TRBV7-2 and J is TRBJ2-3, with D perhaps matching TRBD1 (6 bases). Trimming took 5 bases from V and 3 from J, leaving 15 bases between them. The CDR3 covers 15 residues. Germline-derived CDR1 and CDR2 are SGHTA and FQGNSA. CDR3 residues: CASSLAGVGTDTQYF. CDR3 coding DNA: TGTGCCAGCAGCCTCGCAGGGGTTGGTACAGATACGCAGTATTTT.

The V and J genes are TRBV7-6 and TRBJ2-3, with D possibly TRBD2 on 5 matching bases. CDR1 SGHVS and CDR2 FNYEAQ come from the germline V gene. The V and J ends lost 1 base and 0 bases respectively, with 14 bases between them. The CDR3 has 17 amino acids. CDR3 amino acids: CASSLVGFAGSTDTQYF. In DNA form, the CDR3 reads TGTGCCAGCAGCTTAGTGGGGTTTGCGGGTAGCACAGATACGCAGTATTTT. Based on the CDR3 plus reference TRBV7-6 and TRBJ2-3, the full variable domain is GAGVSQSPRYKVTKRGQDVALRCDPISGHVSLYWYRQALGQGPEFLTYFNYEAQQDKSGLPNDRFSAERPEGSISTLTIQRTEQRDSAMYRCASSLVGFAGSTDTQYFGPGTRLTVL.

With regard to this clone: A junction boundary mismatches the germline segment, possibly from a read error. Written as DNA, the CDR3 is TGTGCCTGTACAGGGACCTTAACGTACGCCTTC. It encodes CACTGTLTYAF. The J gene is TRBJ1-2, the V gene TRBV30; TRBD1 is a possible D gene (6 bases). This CDR3 contains 11 residues. From germline, CDR1 is GTSNPN and CDR2 SVGIG (reference sequence). Using reference TRBV30 and TRBJ1-2 for the parts outside the CDR3, the full variable domain is SQTIHQWPATLVQPVGSPLSLECTVEGTSNPNLYWYRQAAGRGLQLLFYSVGIGQISSEVPQNLSASRPQDRQFILSSKKLLLSDSGFYLCACTGTLTYAFGSGTRLTVV.

V and J are TRBV15 and TRBJ1-3, with D tentatively TRBD1 (6 bases). The CDR3 runs 16 residues. The germline gives CDR1 LNHNV, CDR2 YYDKDF (reference sequence). V gave up 3 bases and J gave up 4 bases, with 16 bases separating them. DNA for the CDR3: TGTGCCACCAGCAGTGTAAAAACAGGGCCAGGAAACACCATATATTTT. This encodes CATSSVKTGPGNTIYF.

Worth noting for this clone: This same CDR3 is encoded by further DNA sequences in the sample. The rearrangement links TRBV5-4 to TRBJ2-7, with unresolved D. V gave up 0 bases and J gave up 0 bases, with 7 bases separating them. The CDR3 contains 14 residues. CDR1 is SGHNT and CDR2 is YYREEE in the germline V gene (reference sequence). CDR3 protein: CASSLAKSSYEQYF. As DNA, the CDR3 is TGTGCCAGCAGCTTGGCTAAGAGCTCCTACGAGCAGTACTTC.

V is TRBV6-5 and J is TRBJ2-2; D remains unclear. V dropped 2 bases and J dropped 0 bases, with 1 base sitting between them. CDR3 size: 13 residues. Germline values: CDR1 MNHEY, CDR2 SVGAGI. CDR3 nucleotide sequence: TGTGCCAGCAGTTACACGAACACCGGGGAGCTGTTTTTT. It is translated as CASSYTNTGELFF.

This sequence joins TRBV2 and TRBJ2-3, with 16 bases that match TRBD2. The germline CDR1 and CDR2 sequences are SNHLY and FYNNEI. CDR3 length: 16 amino acids. With V trimmed by 6 bases and J by 4 bases, 4 bases remained unmatched. CDR3 nucleotide sequence: TGTGCCAGCAGCGGGACTAGCGGGAGGGTACCAGATACGCAGTATTTT. As protein: CASSGTSGRVPDTQYF.

CDR3 amino acids: CASTPSGQRNQPQHF. In DNA, the CDR3 is TGTGCCAGTACCCCCTCAGGACAGCGAAATCAGCCCCAGCATTTT. This chain connects TRBV19 to TRBJ1-5; possibly TRBD1 for D (6 bases). Germline loops: CDR1 LNHDA, CDR2 SQIVND (reference sequence). The CDR3 spans 15 residues. Trimming took 7 bases from V and 4 from J, leaving 17 bases between them. The complete variable domain, with remaining parts taken from reference TRBV19 and TRBJ1-5, reads DGGITQSPKYLFRKEGQNVTLSCEQNLNHDAMYWYRQDPGQGLRLIYYSQIVNDFQKGDIAEGYSVSREKKESFPLTVTSAQKNPTAFYLCASTPSGQRNQPQHFGDGTRLSIL.

The chain joins TRBV7-2 to TRBJ2-7, with 9 bases that match TRBD2. The CDR3 covers 16 residues. Germline CDR1 SGHTA, CDR2 FQGNSA. V lost 2 bases and J lost 3; bases outside the gene matches: 8. The CDR3 loop is CASSLSSGSPHYEQYF. The DNA for the CDR3 is TGTGCCAGCAGCTTAAGTAGCGGGAGTCCCCACTACGAGCAGTACTTC.

The CDR3 nucleotides are TGCGCCAGCAGCCCTACTCGGAGACAGGAAACACTGCCGTCCACCTACGAGCAGTACTTC. This encodes CASSPTRRQETLPSTYEQYF. V is TRBV4-1 and J is TRBJ2-7; a weak D match, TRBD1 (6 bases). The germline V and J ends were trimmed by 4 bases and 2 bases, with 30 bases remaining between them. This CDR3 has 20 amino acids. Germline CDR1 and CDR2: MGHRA and YSYEKL.

This sequence joins TRBV27 and TRBJ2-5; tentative D call: TRBD2 (5 bases). V lost 5 bases to trimming and J lost 4 bases, with 20 bases between them. Germline V gene lookup returns CDR1 MNHEY and CDR2 SMNVEV (reference sequence). The CDR3 runs 16 residues. The CDR3 is CASSRDGPGRGETQYF. The CDR3, as DNA: TGTGCCAGCAGTCGGGATGGCCCGGGTAGAGGAGAGACCCAGTACTTC.

V gene TRBV7-9 combines with J gene TRBJ2-7, with D unclear. Trimming pared 1 base from V and 0 bases from J, leaving 4 bases between. Germline CDR1 SEHNR, CDR2 FQNEAQ (reference sequence). This CDR3 comprises 13 residues. CDR3 protein: CASSLDYSYEQYF. CDR3 nucleotides: TGTGCCAGCAGCTTAGACTACTCCTACGAGCAGTACTTC.

As to this clone: One end of the junction fails to match germline, which may point to a read error. This sequence joins TRBV7-7 and TRBJ2-1, with D maybe TRBD2 (6 bases). The CDR3 is 15 amino acids. Germline V gene lookup returns CDR1 SSHAT and CDR2 FNYEAQ (reference sequence). The DNA of the CDR3 is TGTGCTAGCAGCCCCGGGACTGCACGATTCAATGAGCAGTTCTTC. It is translated as CASSPGTARFNEQFF. The full variable domain, with the rest looked up from reference TRBV7-7 and TRBJ2-1, is GAGVSQSPRYKVTKRGQDVTLRCDPISSHATLYWYQQALGQGPEFLTYFNYEAQPDKSGLPSDRFSAERPEGSISTLTIQRTEQRDSAMYRCASSPGTARFNEQFFGPGTRLTVL.

DNA for the CDR3: TGTGCCAGCAGCTTGGTGAACAGGGAGAACTATGGCTACACCTTC. It codes for CASSLVNRENYGYTF. V gene TRBV5-4 combines with J gene TRBJ1-2; weak D call: TRBD1 (6 bases). In germline, CDR1 is SGHNT, CDR2 YYREEE (reference sequence). The CDR3 sequence is 15 residues long. V was shortened by 0 bases and J by 2 bases, with 11 bases between the two germline ends.

This chain joins TRBV18 and TRBJ1-3, with D possibly matching TRBD1 (6 bases). V lost 5 bases and J 4 bases, leaving 18 bases between the germline ends. The CDR3 extends over 16 amino acids. Germline CDR1 KGHSH, CDR2 LQKENI. CDR3: CASSSRRGADGNTIYF. The CDR3 coding sequence is TGTGCCAGCTCATCCCGACGGGGGGCCGACGGAAACACCATATATTTT.

This clone was seen once. The J gene is TRBJ1-1, the V gene TRBV19; a possible D gene is TRBD1 (6 bases). The CDR3 runs 17 residues. V was cut by 4 bases and J by 6 bases, with 24 bases left in between. Germline V CDR1 and CDR2: LNHDA, SQIVND (reference sequence). For the CDR3, the DNA is TGTGCCAGTAGTAATACAGGGAAGGCCCATCGGCGGTCTGAAGCTTTCTTT. Its protein is CASSNTGKAHRRSEAFF.

The chain links TRBV10-1 to TRBJ2-7, with D perhaps TRBD2 (5 bases). Trimming shortened V by 10 bases and J by 0 bases, and 10 bases separated the two germline ends. Germline CDR1 and CDR2: WNHNN and SYGVQD (reference sequence). This CDR3 has 12 residues. The CDR3 region is CATGKSSYEQYF. The CDR3, as DNA: TGCGCCACCGGGAAGAGCTCCTACGAGCAGTACTTC.

The chain carries TRBV5-4 and TRBJ2-3, with 8 positions matching TRBD2. The V and J ends lost 4 bases and 2 bases, in that order; junction bases with no gene match: 9. There are 16 residues in the CDR3. The V gene's germline CDR1 is SGHNT and CDR2 YYREEE (reference sequence). The CDR3 is CASSPKVAGHTDTQYF. CDR3 coding DNA: TGTGCCAGCAGCCCGAAGGTAGCGGGGCACACAGATACGCAGTATTTT.

The chain links TRBV28 to TRBJ2-3; a possible D gene is TRBD2 (6 bases). Looked up from germline, CDR1 is MDHEN and CDR2 is SYDVKM. The CDR3 consists of 15 residues. The ends were cut back, 2 bases at V and 2 bases at J, with 11 bases in the middle. The CDR3 region has the DNA TGTGCCAGCAGTTTAAAAATAGCGGTCACAGATACGCAGTATTTT. Translated: CASSLKIAVTDTQYF.

The chain is built from TRBV5-5 and TRBJ2-3; D remains ambiguous. CDR3 length: 13 amino acids. Trimming shortened V by 1 base and J by 3 bases, and 6 bases separated the two germline ends. Germline values: CDR1 SGHKS, CDR2 YYEKEE (reference sequence). CDR3 DNA: TGTGCCAGCAGCTTGTGGGCGACAGATACGCAGTATTTT. This gives the protein CASSLWATDTQYF.

A word on this clone: The junction shows a germline mismatch at one end, possibly a read error. The rearrangement joins TRBV6-5 to TRBJ2-5; 9 positions agree with TRBD2. The V gene's germline CDR1 is MNHEY and CDR2 SVGAGI. This CDR3 comprises 15 residues. The DNA for the CDR3 is TGTGCCAGCAGTCCTCTAGCGGGAACAAGAGAGGCCCAGTACTTC. This gives the protein CASSPLAGTREAQYF.

The gene calls are TRBV18 and TRBJ2-7, with D uncertain. Deletions cut 3 bases from V and 5 bases from J, with 11 bases between. The germline CDR1 and CDR2 sequences are KGHSH and LQKENI. The CDR3 length is 13 residues. CDR3 DNA sequence: TGTGCCAGCTCACCTCTTTCTGTCGACGAGCAGTACTTC. This gives the protein CASSPLSVDEQYF.

The rearrangement joins TRBV5-6 to TRBJ1-2, with 10 bases identical to TRBD1. The length of the CDR3 is 17 residues. V shed 1 base, J shed 4 bases, and the junction held 10 bases outside the gene matches. The V gene's germline CDR1 is SGHDT and CDR2 YYEEEE. CDR3: CASSLRQGATQSYGYTF. The CDR3, as DNA: TGTGCCAGCAGCTTGAGACAGGGGGCGACCCAGTCCTATGGCTACACCTTC.

The chain recombines TRBV5-4 with TRBJ1-2, with D unclear. CDR1 SGHNT and CDR2 YYREEE come from the germline V gene (reference sequence). The CDR3 extends over 14 amino acids. V was shortened by 1 base and J by 4 bases, with 11 bases between the two germline ends. The CDR3 region has the DNA TGTGCCAGCAGCTTGAAGGATCCCCCCTATGGCTACACCTTC. Amino acid sequence: CASSLKDPPYGYTF.

This chain connects TRBV9 to TRBJ1-4, with unresolved D. The CDR3 runs 12 residues. V shed 1 base and J shed 2 bases, with 0 bases lying between them. Germline CDR1 and CDR2: SGDLS and YYNGEE. The CDR3 is CASSVTNEKLFF. Here the CDR3 DNA reads TGTGCCAGCAGCGTAACTAATGAAAAACTGTTTTTT. Variable domain in full (rest from reference TRBV9 and TRBJ1-4): DSGVTQTPKHLITATGQRVTLRCSPRSGDLSVYWYQQSLDQGLQFLIQYYNGEERAKGNILERFSAQQFPDLHSELNLSSLELGDSALYFCASSVTNEKLFFGSGTQLSVL.

The gene calls are TRBV5-1 and TRBJ2-1; TRBD2 matches 14 bases. The germline CDR1 and CDR2 sequences are SGHRS and YFSETQ. The CDR3 length is 16 residues. Trimming took 5 bases from V and 14 from J; bases not matched to a gene: 15. CDR3 DNA sequence: TGCGCCAGCAGATACCCGACGGGACTAGCGGGAGAAGTGGAGTTCTTC. Protein sequence: CASRYPTGLAGEVEFF.